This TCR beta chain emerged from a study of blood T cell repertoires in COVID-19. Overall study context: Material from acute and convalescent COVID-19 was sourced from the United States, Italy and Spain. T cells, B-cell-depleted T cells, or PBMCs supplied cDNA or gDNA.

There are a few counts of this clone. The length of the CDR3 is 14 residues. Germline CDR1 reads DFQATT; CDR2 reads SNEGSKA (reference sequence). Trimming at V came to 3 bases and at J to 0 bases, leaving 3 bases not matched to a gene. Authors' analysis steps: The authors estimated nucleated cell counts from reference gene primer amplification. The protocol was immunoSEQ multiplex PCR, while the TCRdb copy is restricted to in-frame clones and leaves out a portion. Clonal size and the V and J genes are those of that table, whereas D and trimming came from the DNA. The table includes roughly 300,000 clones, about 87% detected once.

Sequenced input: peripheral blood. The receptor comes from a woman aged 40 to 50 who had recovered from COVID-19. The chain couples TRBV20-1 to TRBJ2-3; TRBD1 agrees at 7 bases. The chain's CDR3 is CSASTGVSTDTQYF. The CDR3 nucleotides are TGCAGTGCTAGTACAGGGGTGAGCACAGATACGCAGTATTTT.